The rows below give T cell receptor beta chains drawn from one sample of a study of long-term antiretroviral therapy in people with HIV. The repertoire was sequenced with immunoSEQ multiplex PCR; TCRdb's copy has only in-frame clones and lacks some. The sample has approximately 20,000 clones; less than 85% are singletons. Source: unsorted PBMCs, taken 0.9 years after starting antiretroviral therapy. The origin of the receptors is a man in his late teens or twenties with HIV. CDR3s include the opening cysteine and the closing phenylalanine or tryptophan. D genes are given only for firm matches. Size values are once, few and many counts, or a class for expanded clones, and some rows have none.

J gene | clone size | V gene | D gene | CDR3 DNA | CDR3 protein
TRBJ1-4 | once | TRBV6-1 | TRBD1 | TGTGCCAGCAGCGGCCAACAGGGGCCTAATGAAAAACTGTTTTTT | CASSGQQGPNEKLFF
TRBJ2-2 | . | TRBV7-6 | . | TGTGCCAGCCGGGGGGCGGACACCGGGGAGCTGTTTTTT | CASRGADTGELFF
TRBJ2-6 | . | TRBV28 | TRBD1 | TGTGCCAGCAGTTCGGGGACAGGGGGACTATCCGGGGCCAACGTCCTGACTTTC | CASSSGTGGLSGANVLTF
TRBJ2-2 | once | TRBV5-6 | . | TGTGCCAGCAGCTTGGGAACAGTTCTGACCGGGGAGCTGTTTTTT | CASSLGTVLTGELFF
TRBJ2-7 | . | TRBV5-4 | TRBD2 | TGTGCCAGCAGCCCGGGAGGGGTAGCGGGAACATCGGGGGGCGAGCAGTACTTC | CASSPGGVAGTSGGEQYF
TRBJ1-1 | . | TRBV14 | . | TGTGCCAGTTCGGGACACCTGAACACTGAAGCTTTCTTT | CASSGHLNTEAFF
TRBJ1-2 | . | TRBV9 | TRBD1 | TGTGCCAGCAGCGACCCGGGACAGGGCTGGGATGGCTACACCTTC | CASSDPGQGWDGYTF
TRBJ2-2 | . | TRBV27 | . | TGTGCCAGCAGTTTATTGGCCCCGAACACCGGGGAGCTGTTTTTT | CASSLLAPNTGELFF
TRBJ2-3 | once | TRBV5-5 | TRBD2 | TGTGCCAGCTCACGGACTAGCGGGAGCACAGATACGCAGTATTTT | CASSRTSGSTDTQYF
TRBJ2-7 | . | TRBV5-4 | . | TGTGCCAGCAGCTCTGCTCGAGGCGACGAGGAGCAGTACTTC | CASSSARGDEEQYF
TRBJ1-1 | . | TRBV27 | . | TGTGCCAGCAGTTTAAATTGGGATGGGAACACTGAAGCTTTCTTT | CASSLNWDGNTEAFF
TRBJ2-1 | . | TRBV5-1 | . | TGCGCCAGCAGCTTGGCCCGGACAGATTACAATGAGCAGTTCTTC | CASSLARTDYNEQFF
TRBJ1-1 | . | TRBV5-1 | . | TGCGCCAGCACTCTACGGGCTGACGGCTACACTGAAGCTTTCTTT | CASTLRADGYTEAFF
TRBJ1-1 | . | TRBV7-6 | . | TGTGCCAGCAGCCCTAACTCGGGCACTGAAGCTTTCTTT | CASSPNSGTEAFF
TRBJ1-5 | few | TRBV5-1 | . | TGCGCCAGCAGCTTGGGCACGAATGGGGGCAATCAGCCCCAGCATTTT | CASSLGTNGGNQPQHF
TRBJ2-6 | . | TRBV7-3 | . | TGTGCCAGCAGCTTTGGGGGATCCAGGGCCAACGTCCTGACTTTC | CASSFGGSRANVLTF
TRBJ2-4 | . | TRBV27 | . | TGTGCCAGCAGTTTAGGGGGGACGGTAAACATTCAGTACTTC | CASSLGGTVNIQYF
TRBJ2-5 | . | TRBV5-4 | TRBD2 | TGTGCCAGCAGCCTAATCGGCGGGGGGCCACAAGAGACCCAGTACTTC | CASSLIGGGPQETQYF
TRBJ2-5 | . | TRBV10-2 | TRBD2 | TGCGCCAGCAGTGTGGGAAGACTAGCGGGGGTGTTCGAGACCCAGTACTTC | CASSVGRLAGVFETQYF
TRBJ2-5 | . | TRBV9 | . | TGTGCCAGCAGCGTAGGCCGGGGGACGGAGACCCAGTACTTC | CASSVGRGTETQYF
TRBJ2-7 | . | TRBV6-6 | . | TGTGCCAGCAGTTACTTTAAAGGTTACGAGCAGTACTTC | CASSYFKGYEQYF
TRBJ1-5 | . | TRBV19 | . | TGTGCCAGTAGTATGTATCCCGGGGCAGCTCTCAATCAGCCCCAGCATTTT | CASSMYPGAALNQPQHF
TRBJ1-2 | once | TRBV28 | TRBD1 | TGTGCCAGCAGGCAGCAGGGGGCTAACTATGGCTACACCTTC | CASRQQGANYGYTF
TRBJ2-7 | . | TRBV19 | . | TGTGCCAGTAGTATTGTGACCGGGCCCCCCTTCGCCTACGAGCAGTACTTC | CASSIVTGPPFAYEQYF
TRBJ2-5 | . | TRBV18 | TRBD1 | TGTGCCAGCTCACCCCCCGGGACAGTACAAGAGACCCAGTACTTC | CASSPPGTVQETQYF
TRBJ2-1 | . | TRBV6-4 | . | TGTGCCAGCAGTGACCTCCGACAGGACTACAATGAGCAGTTCTTC | CASSDLRQDYNEQFF
TRBJ2-1 | . | TRBV5-1 | TRBD2 | TGCGCCAGCAGCCCAACTAGCGGGGGCCCATACAATGAGCAGTTCTTC | CASSPTSGGPYNEQFF
TRBJ2-2 | . | TRBV10-2 | . | TGCGCCAGCAGCCTCCGGGGCGGGGAGCTGTTTTTT | CASSLRGGELFF
TRBJ1-5 | . | TRBV6-5 | . | TGTGCCAGCAGTCGACGGCGCAATCAGCCCCAGCATTTT | CASSRRRNQPQHF